Following are 3 T cell receptor beta chains from one sample sequenced in a study of CD8 T cells in ankylosing spondylitis. TCRdb itself ran the 5' RACE reads through MiXCR, one entry per CDR3 protein. The data contain about 250,000 distinct CDR3 sequences, 32% of them singletons. The sample was blood, either unsorted or a sorted T cell fraction (not recorded which). The receptors come from a male donor with ankylosing spondylitis or in good health (not recorded which).

The CDR3 sequence: CASSSSGTTYEQYF. CDR3 coding DNA: TGTGCCAGCAGCTCTAGCGGGACTACCTACGAGCAGTACTTC. This rearrangement joins TRBV5-6 to TRBJ2-7, with 9 bases fitting TRBD2. Germline V gene sequence: CDR1 SGHDT, CDR2 YYEEEE. CDR3 length equals 14 residues. The trim removed 3 bases at V and 2 bases at J, leaving 3 bases unmatched.

The V and J genes are TRBV10-3 and TRBJ2-5, with 9 bases matching TRBD2. Germline CDR1 is ENHRY and CDR2 is SYGVKD. The CDR3 is made up of 16 amino acids. V lost 0 bases, J lost 2 bases, and 4 bases stayed unmatched. CDR3 sequence reads: CAISESLAGIQETQYF. The CDR3 bases are TGTGCCATCAGTGAGTCCCTAGCGGGGATTCAAGAGACCCAGTACTTC.

This clonotype has more than one count but fewer than ten. CDR3 coding DNA: TGTGCCAGCAGCCGATACACAGGGGGCGTTGGCTACACCTTC. As protein: CASSRYTGGVGYTF. This chain joins TRBV7-2 and TRBJ1-2, with 9 bases lining up with TRBD1. Unmatched junction bases numbered 8, after V lost 5 bases and J lost 7 bases. Germline CDR1 and CDR2: SGHTA and FQGNSA. CDR3 length: 14 amino acids.